This TCR beta chain was profiled in a study of T cells in Graves' hyperthyroidism and ophthalmopathy. The germline gives CDR1 SGHRS, CDR2 YFSETQ. CDR3 length: 14 residues. V was shortened by 5 bases and J by 4 bases, with 13 bases between the two germline ends. The CDR3 regions of TCR beta were amplified from RNA transcripts. When the TCR CDR3 underwent first-round RT-PCR, the HTBI primer set was used. In TCRdb, the multiplex PCR reads were re-called with MiXCR into one record per CDR3 protein. This sample carries 540,000 or so distinct CDR3 sequences, about 45% of them seen once, and the ten largest clones take around 17%.

The specimen was peripheral blood or thyroid tissue (not recorded which). The chain carries TRBV5-1 and TRBJ1-5, with D perhaps TRBD1 (5 bases). This clonotype originated in an adult woman with Graves' disease, either hyperthyroidism or ophthalmopathy (not recorded which). CDR3 bases: TGCGCCAGCAGATTCGAGGGACTTAATCAGCCCCAGCATTTT. This codes for CASRFEGLNQPQHF.